The sequence of this TCR beta chain was determined in a study of cytomegalovirus exposure and HLA in healthy donors (dated by TCRdb to the late 2010s). A note on the overall study: According to an earlier analysis of 587 of the donors, about 179 million T cells yielded roughly 110 million unique TCR beta sequences and approximately 300 Gb of sequence data. Across about 370 genotyped donors of the cohort, an average of approximately 240,000 unique TCR beta nucleotide sequences per donor were sequenced, and roughly 17% of those sequences were non-productive. Donor age, sex, ethnicity and CMV serostatus were compiled alongside the repertoire data. Roughly 5 DR-DQ haplotypes were handled as single units for association and clustering because linkage in the cohort was strong. HLA typing covered class I and class II loci at four-digit resolution. Of the roughly 390 genotyped donors, more than 75% were placed in the genetic ancestry cluster associated with self-reported Caucasian donors. In a later genetic analysis, genome-wide SNP genotypes for about 55% of the roughly 670 donors were used, and that subset was treated as a discovery cohort. Using immunosequencing, the study profiled T cell repertoires from 666 subjects and related those repertoires to cytomegalovirus serostatus. An early release covering roughly 640 HLA-typed donors comprised about 320 gigabases of sequencing data and 85 million or so unique TCR sequences. To predict cytomegalovirus infection status, the study brought together high-throughput TCR immunosequencing, statistical association of individual TCRs with disease status, and machine learning. In an earlier analysis of 550 to 700 of the donors, high-throughput TCR beta sequencing was used to judge whether each TCR beta V gene segment behaved as functional or pseudogenic. To study patterns of TCR occurrence, a later analysis re-analyzed previously published TCR beta repertoires from several hundred donors and added high-resolution HLA genotyping. Besides the first cohort of 500 to 700 subjects, a separate validation cohort made up of 120 different subjects was used. Typing coverage varied by locus: about 620-630 donors for A, B, C, DRB1 and DQB1; approximately 500 for DQA1; about 600 for DPA1; some 470 for DPB1. Every repertoire in the discovery cohort had been generated on one and the same sequencing platform. The later analysis used no new phenotypic data to find candidate immune exposures, relying instead on TCR beta sequences and their occurrence across donors. The aim of the study was to test whether cataloging public T cell receptors could identify signatures of past pathogen exposure. Here is what the overall study found, with its caveats: In this cohort, only TCR beta chains were sequenced, and detectable features were limited by the absence of alpha or paired-chain data. V-gene and J-gene trimming of TCR beta chains was associated with a missense DCLRE1C variant in a later genetic analysis, and the association was replicated in an independent cohort. The authors suggested that the approach could potentially be generalized to other disease states and immunological phenotypes. The study listed 150 to 200 TCR beta chains as associated with cytomegalovirus. Broadly in line with IMGT annotations, most TCR beta V segments showed up in productive rearrangements about 87% or about 30% of the time in an earlier analysis of a few hundred of the donors. In a later analysis, most CMV-associated TCR beta chains were found to appear HLA-restricted, with HLA associations seemingly driven largely by CMV exposure. Because some donors lacked HLA typing at each locus, the association tests relied only on the typed subset. In a later analysis, several top co-occurrence clusters were reported to appear linked to parvovirus B19, influenza, CMV and Epstein-Barr virus. A few of the identified cytomegalovirus-associated TCR beta chains were confirmed in vitro to be specific for cytomegalovirus antigens. The classifier was reported to diagnose cytomegalovirus status with high specificity and sensitivity in both the original cohort and the validation cohort. A further reported finding was that TCR beta sequences accurately predicted the HLA-A and HLA-B alleles for most subjects in the first cohort. A later analysis associated 17,000 or so TCR beta sequences with specific HLA alleles at a false discovery rate of 0.05. In a later genetic analysis, fewer N-insertions in productive TCRs were reported among donors in an Asian-associated ancestry cluster than the 666-donor mean. Assigning TCR associations to individual alleles was difficult when HLA alleles, especially DR and DQ, strongly co-occurred. Linkage disequilibrium might explain the correlated functional status among segregating V segments, but an unknown experimental factor could not be ruled out. While some public TCRs were present in many individuals, most TCR sequences turned up only very rarely across donors. The presence/absence analyses assumed that sequencing depth was roughly uniform across donors, and that assumption may not be true. Because counts were too low, some 17 rarely observed V segments, including chromosome 9 orphons, were excluded from the earlier analysis of 587 of the donors. In a later analysis, HLA-associated TCR beta chains showed more clonal expansion and lower generation probabilities than non-associated chains that were equally common. A group of highly shared sequence variants was considered likely to be a technical artifact of the sequencing pipeline. Immune exposure information for the cohort was limited to CMV serostatus. In a later analysis, TCR association rates were found to vary across HLA loci, with the most associated TCRs seen for DRB1 alleles and the fewest for HLA-C alleles.

The cohort consisted of 666 healthy bone marrow donors. At the time of sampling, all cohort members were nominally healthy, though unrecorded immune exposures were likely present. The donor was CMV seropositive and was included in the group of 290 or so seropositive cohort members. A peripheral blood sample was collected from each donor, and TCR beta sequencing was performed on peripheral blood mononuclear cells. The Qiagen DNeasy Blood Extraction Kit was used to extract genomic DNA from the blood cell samples. With respect to this clone: No antigen is known for it. Base-call qualities are not available, and no considerably larger clone is one nucleotide away.

The receptor library was made with the immunoSEQ multiplex PCR assay. The multiplex PCR relied on a mix of 60 forward primers for TCR Vbeta segments and 13 reverse primers for TCR Jbeta segments. Amplification of the CDR3 region of rearranged TCR beta genes was performed with a multiplex PCR assay on genomic DNA. On the Illumina HiSeq System, the amplified TCR beta libraries were sequenced as 87-base-pair reads. The study's own analysis went as follows. Across the roughly 640 repertoires, a later analysis counted roughly 84 million unique TCR beta chains, around 11 million of which were shared by at least two donors. Raw reads were error-corrected and collapsed into unique sequences by a nearest-neighbor algorithm in which closely related sequences were merged to remove PCR and sequencing errors. CDR3 sequences were aligned to IMGT reference sequences to assign V, D and J gene segments. For a sequence to be retained, a match of at least six nucleotides was required to both a V gene segment and a J gene segment. A rearrangement counted as productive if the CDR3 had no stop codons and remained in frame with V and J, and every other rearrangement counted as non-productive. CDR3 was defined by IMGT convention, running from the second conserved V-encoded cysteine to the conserved J-encoded phenylalanine. In an earlier analysis of roughly 610 of the donors, sequences lacking an unambiguous match to a single V gene segment were excluded. In an earlier analysis of a few hundred of the donors, V segments were called functional above 56.7% productive rearrangements and were called segregating when the between-donor standard deviation exceeded 5%. A statistical classification framework was built for diagnosing cytomegalovirus status from the catalog of TCR beta chain sequences. V and J gene assignment, in a later analysis, came from comparing TCR nucleotide sequences with IMGT/GENE-DB human TR gene sequences. The TCRdist pipeline was used in a later analysis to assign CDR3 sequences and most-parsimonious VDJ recombination scenarios. In a later analysis, every TCR beta chain was defined by the combination of its CDR3 amino acid sequence and its V-gene family, and reads without a unique V-gene family were dropped. A later analysis removed over 500 highly shared, low-generation-probability nucleotide sequences to deal with suspected cross-contamination and a sequencing artifact. For each public chain, a later analysis derived a clonal expansion index from normalized ranks of inferred template counts within each repertoire. Generation probabilities in a later analysis came from a VDJ recombination model fitted to out-of-frame rearrangements, and those results were checked against IGoR. In a later analysis, hypergeometric tests were used to score TCR-TCR, TCR-HLA and TCR-CMV co-occurrence, with a repertoire-size bias correction applied to TCR pairs. False discovery rates were estimated in a later analysis by permuting HLA or CMV assignments 20 times. In a later analysis, co-occurring TCRs were grouped with DBSCAN, and TCRdist sequence similarity was added when clustering was performed within HLA-allele-positive subsets. Co-occurrence clustering excluded repertoires with fewer than 30,000 or more than 120,000 public chains, plus five with anomalous nucleotide sharing. In TCRdb, the immuneACCESS table is reduced to in-frame sequences with V and J assigned. These tables do not hold every clone; where another copy was compared, an unresolved V gene accounts for under half, and the others remain unexplained. D and trimming come from the DNA, and the V and J calls and clone size come from that table. Within this sample are under 200,000 clones, with 77% of them counted one time only. The top ten clones comprise roughly 2.6% of the sample.

The sample was PBMCs. This receptor was taken from a woman aged 35 to 49 in good health and CMV-seropositive.

CDR3 region: CASSQGLAREQYF. The sequence in DNA is TGCGCCAGCAGCCAAGGACTAGCACGCGAGCAGTACTTC. The V and J genes are TRBV4-3 and TRBJ2-7; 7 bases in between match TRBD2. V trim: 1 base; J trim: 6 bases; unmatched bases: 3. The CDR3 contains 13 residues, cysteine and phenylalanine counted. The read is trimmed to its CDR3 DNA, 39 bases read in frame from base 1. The germline V gene provides CDR1 LGHNA and CDR2 YSLEER.